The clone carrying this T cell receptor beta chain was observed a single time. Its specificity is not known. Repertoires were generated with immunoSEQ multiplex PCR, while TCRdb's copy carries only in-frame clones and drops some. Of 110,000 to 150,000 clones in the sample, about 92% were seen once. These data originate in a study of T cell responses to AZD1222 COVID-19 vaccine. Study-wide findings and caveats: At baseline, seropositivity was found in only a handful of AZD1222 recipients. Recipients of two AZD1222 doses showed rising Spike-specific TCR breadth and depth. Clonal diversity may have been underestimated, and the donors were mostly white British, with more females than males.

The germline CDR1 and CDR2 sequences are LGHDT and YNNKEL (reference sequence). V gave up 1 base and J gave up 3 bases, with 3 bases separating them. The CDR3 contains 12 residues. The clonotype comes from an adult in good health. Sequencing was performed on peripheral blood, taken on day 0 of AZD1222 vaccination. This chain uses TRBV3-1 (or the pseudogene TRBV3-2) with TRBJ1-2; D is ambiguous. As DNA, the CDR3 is TGTGCCAGCAGCCAAGCCTACTATGGCTACACCTTC. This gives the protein CASSQAYYGYTF.